This passage covers 32 T cell receptor beta chains from one sample sequenced in a study of neurological immune-mediated disorders. TCRdb processed the 5' RACE reads anew with MiXCR; each CDR3 protein has one entry. The sample lists about 80,000 distinct CDR3 sequences; 5% to 6.5% were seen once. Indicated time point: longitudinal time-point 2. Material for sequencing was PBMCs. The receptors come from a woman in her sixties or seventies with multiple sclerosis.

A few counts support this clonotype. The chain couples TRBV7-8 to TRBJ2-4; D is unclear. CDR1 and CDR2 (germline): SGHVS, FQNEAQ. CDR3 length: 12 amino acids. V was pared by 5 bases and J by 12 bases, with 14 bases between. The CDR3 region has the DNA TGTGCCAGCAGCACTCCTCCGGCCAATCAGTACTTC. It translates to CASSTPPANQYF.

This clonotype was found many times. The gene calls are TRBV2 and TRBJ1-4; D is undetermined. Germline V lookup: CDR1 SNHLY, CDR2 FYNNEI. V shed 1 base and J shed 10 bases, with 10 bases lying between them. The CDR3 is made up of 13 amino acids. In DNA form, the CDR3 reads TGTGCCAGCAGTGAAGAGCCACCGGGAAAACTGTTTTTT. It yields the protein CASSEEPPGKLFF.

This clonotype was recorded many times. This chain's CDR3 is CAIRRTGTEREKLFF. CDR3 in DNA: TGTGCCATCAGGAGGACCGGGACAGAGAGAGAAAAACTGTTTTTT. V gene TRBV10-3 combines with J gene TRBJ1-4, with 7 bases identical to TRBD1. The length of the CDR3 is 15 residues. V was pared by 6 bases and J by 8 bases, with 12 bases of the junction left unmatched. Germline-derived CDR1 and CDR2 are ENHRY and SYGVKD.

This clonotype was seen a single time. This chain connects TRBV19 to TRBJ2-1; 10 bases map to TRBD2. J was trimmed by 6 bases and V by 2 bases; bases with no gene match: 4. This CDR3 is 15 amino acids long. Germline CDR1 LNHDA, CDR2 SQIVND (reference sequence). The CDR3 spells CASSILAGGFNEQFF. CDR3 DNA sequence: TGTGCCAGTAGTATATTAGCGGGGGGATTCAATGAGCAGTTCTTC.

The table lists this clonotype with many counts. This chain connects TRBV5-1 to TRBJ1-3, with a tentative D call TRBD1 (6 bases). CDR3 size: 14 residues. Germline-derived CDR1 and CDR2 are SGHRS and YFSETQ. Deletions cut 4 bases from V and 2 bases from J, with 10 bases between. This chain's CDR3 is CASSATGTGNTIYF. The CDR3 DNA sequence: TGCGCCAGCAGCGCTACAGGGACTGGAAACACCATATATTTT.

This clonotype was found a few times. This rearrangement joins TRBV7-9 to TRBJ1-1; 7 bases are shared with TRBD1. This CDR3 is built from 16 residues. The V and J ends lost 5 bases and 1 base, in that order; junction bases with no gene match: 10. From germline, CDR1 is SEHNR and CDR2 FQNEAQ (reference sequence). CDR3 nucleotide sequence: TGTGCCAGCAGCCTAGACGGACAGGTGAAGAACACTGAAGCTTTCTTT. It is translated as CASSLDGQVKNTEAFF.

There are many counts of this clonotype. This rearrangement joins TRBV2 to TRBJ2-7; no clear D. The germline gives CDR1 SNHLY, CDR2 FYNNEI. V shed 6 bases and J shed 6 bases, with 15 bases lying between them. The CDR3 consists of 13 residues. The chain's CDR3 is CASRIAALGEQYF. The CDR3 DNA sequence: TGTGCCAGCAGAATTGCGGCCCTCGGCGAGCAGTACTTC.

This clonotype showed up many times. The J gene is TRBJ2-7, the V gene TRBV27; D possibly corresponds to TRBD1 (6 bases). This CDR3 is 15 amino acids long. V was trimmed by 6 bases and J by 0 bases, leaving 15 bases between them. Germline values: CDR1 MNHEY, CDR2 SMNVEV (reference sequence). CDR3 sequence: CASRGGQWSSYEQYF. CDR3 nucleotides: TGTGCCAGCAGGGGTGGACAGTGGTCCTCCTACGAGCAGTACTTC.

This clonotype has ten or more counts. This rearrangement joins TRBV6-5 to TRBJ1-2; D uncertain. V shed 2 bases and J shed 2 bases, with 12 bases lying between them. The CDR3 has 15 amino acids. The germline V gene encodes CDR1 MNHEY and CDR2 SVGAGI. Here the CDR3 reads CASSYGRQTNYGYTF. The CDR3 DNA sequence: TGTGCCAGCAGTTACGGACGGCAAACAAACTATGGCTACACCTTC.

This clonotype was seen ten or more times. CDR3 amino acids: CASSLARALNSPLHF. The CDR3 nucleotides are TGCGCCAGCAGCTTGGCCCGAGCCCTTAATTCACCCCTCCACTTT. The V call is TRBV5-1, the J call TRBJ1-6; no reliable D call. The V gene's germline CDR1 is SGHRS and CDR2 YFSETQ. The V end was cut by 0 bases, the J end by 6 bases, with 10 bases between. The CDR3 spans 15 residues.

This clonotype was detected ten times or more. The J gene is TRBJ2-5, the V gene TRBV7-2, with D hard to call. Trimming left V 2 bases short and J 1 base short, with 5 bases between. Germline assignment: CDR1 SGHTA and CDR2 FQGNSA. The CDR3 is 13 amino acids. Written as DNA, the CDR3 is TGTGCCAGCAGCTTAAGGGCCCAAGAGACCCAGTACTTC. Protein: CASSLRAQETQYF.

This clonotype is categorized as medium-sized. The chain combines TRBV20-1 with TRBJ1-2, with no clear D. Per germline, CDR1 DFQATT and CDR2 SNEGSKA (reference sequence). V lost 6 bases to trimming and J lost 2 bases, with 16 bases between them. The CDR3 sequence is 14 residues long. CDR3 nucleotide sequence: TGCAGTGCCCCTGGGAGGCTTGAGAACTATGGCTACACCTTC. Its translation: CSAPGRLENYGYTF.

This clonotype has ten or more counts. The V call is TRBV10-3, the J call TRBJ1-6; a possible D gene is TRBD1 (5 bases). CDR1 ENHRY and CDR2 SYGVKD come from the germline V gene. This CDR3 is 14 amino acids long. The V end was cut by 3 bases, the J end by 7 bases, with 10 bases between. CDR3 sequence (DNA): TGTGCCATCAGTGAAAGTCAGGGAAATTCACCCCTCCACTTT. The encoded protein is CAISESQGNSPLHF.

The chain employs TRBV11-3 and TRBJ2-1; D is undetermined. There are 12 residues in the CDR3. V was cut by 5 bases and J by 6 bases, with 8 bases left in between. Looked up from germline, CDR1 is SGHNT and CDR2 is YENEEA. This CDR3 is CASSRHPNEQFF. In DNA, the CDR3 is TGTGCCAGCAGCCGACACCCCAATGAGCAGTTCTTC.

The table lists this clonotype with many counts. The V call is TRBV5-1, the J call TRBJ1-1; 10 bases fit TRBD1. This CDR3 is built from 15 residues. Germline V gene data show CDR1 as SGHRS and CDR2 as YFSETQ. Trimming took 6 bases from V and 4 from J; bases not matched to a gene: 9. The CDR3 sequence: CASTGTGVGGTEAFF. In DNA, the CDR3 is TGCGCCAGCACCGGGACAGGGGTCGGCGGCACTGAAGCTTTCTTT.

This clonotype was seen ten or more times. V and J are TRBV5-6 and TRBJ1-1; 9 bases line up with TRBD1. Germline trimming cut 3 bases from V and 11 bases from J; bases unmatched to any gene: 5. The CDR3 sequence is 12 residues long. Germline CDR1 reads SGHDT; CDR2 reads YYEEEE. The DNA of the CDR3 is TGTGCCAGCAGCTGGGGACAGGGTGCGGCTTTCTTT. Its protein product is CASSWGQGAAFF.

There are many counts of this clonotype. V and J are TRBV7-2 and TRBJ1-4; 7 nucleotides line up with TRBD1. Germline values: CDR1 SGHTA, CDR2 FQGNSA. V gave up 4 bases and J gave up 7 bases; unmatched junction bases: 9. This CDR3 contains 15 residues. The CDR3 sequence is CASSSPGGWSEKLFF. CDR3 coding DNA: TGTGCCAGCAGCTCCCCAGGGGGTTGGAGTGAAAAACTGTTTTTT.

This clonotype was seen repeatedly, ten times or more. This rearrangement joins TRBV20-1 to TRBJ2-7; possibly TRBD1 for D (5 bases). Germline V gene sequence: CDR1 DFQATT, CDR2 SNEGSKA (reference sequence). This CDR3 has 13 amino acids. V was trimmed by 3 bases and J by 2 bases, leaving 11 bases between them. This CDR3 is CSAREQGTYEQYF. The CDR3 bases are TGCAGTGCTAGGGAGCAGGGCACCTACGAGCAGTACTTC.

Many counts were recorded for this clonotype. The V call is TRBV29-1, the J call TRBJ1-2; a possible D gene is TRBD1 (5 bases). Trimming removed 6 bases from V and 2 bases from J, with 10 bases in between. CDR3 size: 12 residues. Per germline, CDR1 SQVTM and CDR2 ANQGSEA. The CDR3 nucleotides read TGCAGCGTCTCGGGACCGAACTATGGCTACACCTTC. Its translation is CSVSGPNYGYTF.

Many counts were recorded for this clonotype. The chain employs TRBV6-5 and TRBJ2-7; 11 bases are a match to TRBD2. The J segment lost 6 bases and the V segment lost 5 bases, leaving 6 bases of the junction unmatched. The CDR3 has 14 amino acids. Germline V gene lookup returns CDR1 MNHEY and CDR2 SVGAGI. The CDR3 sequence: CASSQTSGGLEQYF. Here the CDR3 DNA reads TGTGCCAGCAGTCAAACTAGCGGGGGACTCGAGCAGTACTTC.

This clonotype was detected ten times or more. The chain combines TRBV5-1 with TRBJ1-5, with 10 bases matching TRBD1. Per the germline V gene, CDR1 is SGHRS and CDR2 is YFSETQ. The CDR3 loop spans 16 amino acids. V lost 2 bases and J lost 3; bases outside the gene matches: 5. The CDR3 nucleotides are TGCGCCAGCAGCTTAGCCGGGACAGGGGCCAATCAGCCCCAGCATTTT. Protein product: CASSLAGTGANQPQHF.

The sample holds many counts of this clonotype. The chain has TRBV7-2 and TRBJ2-7; possible D gene TRBD1, 5 bases. This CDR3 is built from 14 residues. Germline CDR1 is SGHTA and CDR2 is FQGNSA. The V gene lost 1 base and the J gene lost 2 bases, with 9 bases spanning the gap. This CDR3 reads CASSLGTSPYEQYF. In DNA, the CDR3 is TGTGCCAGCAGCTTAGGGACAAGCCCCTACGAGCAGTACTTC. Supplemented by reference TRBV7-2 and TRBJ2-7, the full variable domain reads GAGVSQSPSNKVTEKGKDVELRCDPISGHTALYWYRQSLGQGLEFLIYFQGNSAPDKSGLPSDRFSAERTGGSVSTLTIQRTQQEDSAVYLCASSLGTSPYEQYFGPGTRLTVT.

This clonotype was counted ten times or more. This chain connects TRBV4-1 to TRBJ1-2; D call uncertain. This CDR3 has 15 amino acids. The V gene's germline CDR1 is MGHRA and CDR2 YSYEKL. Trimming removed 1 base from V and 4 bases from J, with 13 bases in between. The DNA for the CDR3 is TGCGCCAGCAGCCAAGGAGCCAGCGTTTTCTATGGCTACACCTTC. Translating gives CASSQGASVFYGYTF.

This clonotype has at least ten counts. The rearrangement uses TRBV27 and TRBJ1-6; D is possibly TRBD1 (6 bases). V shed 3 bases and J shed 7 bases, with 10 bases lying between them. The CDR3 extends over 14 amino acids. Looked up from germline, CDR1 is MNHEY and CDR2 is SMNVEV (reference sequence). In DNA form, the CDR3 reads TGTGCCAGCAGTTTTGGGACATCCAATTCACCCCTCCACTTT. Translated, it gives CASSFGTSNSPLHF.

This clonotype appeared many times. The chain couples TRBV6-5 to TRBJ2-5; D may be TRBD1 (6 bases). Germline CDR1 MNHEY, CDR2 SVGAGI. V was pared by 6 bases and J by 4 bases, with 15 bases between. This CDR3 contains 14 residues. The CDR3 is CASRNRVPSETQYF. DNA of the CDR3: TGTGCCAGCAGAAACAGGGTTCCTTCAGAGACCCAGTACTTC.

This clonotype was counted at least ten times. The chain recombines TRBV29-1 with TRBJ2-3, with 8 nucleotides matching TRBD2. CDR1 and CDR2 (germline): SQVTM, ANQGSEA. This CDR3 has 16 amino acids. V lost 6 bases and J lost 2; bases outside the gene matches: 13. CDR3 in amino acids: CSVLAGTAITTDTQYF. The CDR3 bases are TGCAGCGTATTAGCGGGGACGGCGATTACCACAGATACGCAGTATTTT.

This clonotype was recorded many times. V is TRBV3-1 and J is TRBJ2-7; D unresolved. The V end was cut by 5 bases, the J end by 2 bases, with 7 bases between. The germline CDR1 and CDR2 sequences are LGHDT and YNNKEL (reference sequence). The CDR3 has 12 residues. The CDR3 region is CASSDTPYEQYF. CDR3 in DNA: TGTGCCAGCAGCGACACCCCCTACGAGCAGTACTTC.

This clonotype was seen many times. The chain has TRBV18 and TRBJ1-5; D not certain. CDR1 is KGHSH, CDR2 LQKENI, per germline. V dropped 2 bases and J dropped 4 bases, with 18 bases sitting between them. The CDR3 covers 17 residues. The DNA for the CDR3 is TGTGCCAGCTCACCATCGGGTCCTCTGATGGAGAATCAGCCCCAGCATTTT. Translating it yields CASSPSGPLMENQPQHF.

This clonotype appeared many times. The chain carries TRBV2 and TRBJ2-7; 9 nucleotides align to TRBD1. The CDR3 sequence is 14 residues long. The V gene end was trimmed by 6 bases and the J gene end by 4 bases; junction bases not matched to a gene: 7. In germline, CDR1 is SNHLY, CDR2 FYNNEI. CDR3 DNA sequence: TGTGCCAGCAGACAACGACAGGGGGTTTACGAGCAGTACTTC. Its protein is CASRQRQGVYEQYF.

The chain links TRBV7-6 to TRBJ2-1; D is uncertain. Germline V gene lookup returns CDR1 SGHVS and CDR2 FNYEAQ. Trimming took off 3 bases at V and 6 bases at J, with 6 bases between the two ends. The CDR3 spans 12 residues. CDR3 nucleotide sequence: TGTGCCAGCAGCTTGAGTAGCAATGAGCAGTTCTTC. The encoded protein is CASSLSSNEQFF.

This clonotype was counted at least ten times. The rearrangement joins TRBV7-2 to TRBJ1-3; D is ambiguous. The CDR3 runs 12 residues. Trimming took off 5 bases at V and 9 bases at J, with 11 bases between the two ends. The germline CDR1 and CDR2 sequences are SGHTA and FQGNSA. In DNA form, the CDR3 reads TGTGCCAGCAGCCGCCCTCCGGCCACCATATATTTT. Protein: CASSRPPATIYF.

Concerning this clonotype: A much larger clone lies one base from this, so it may be a read error. The chain is built from TRBV28 and TRBJ1-6; no firm D call. Germline V gene data show CDR1 as MDHEN and CDR2 as SYDVKM. Trimming left V 3 bases short and J 6 bases short, with 12 bases between. The CDR3 is made up of 15 amino acids. Here the CDR3 DNA reads TGTGCCAGCAGTTTTGGTCCCCGGGGTAATTCACCCCTCCACTTT. Translation: CASSFGPRGNSPLHF.